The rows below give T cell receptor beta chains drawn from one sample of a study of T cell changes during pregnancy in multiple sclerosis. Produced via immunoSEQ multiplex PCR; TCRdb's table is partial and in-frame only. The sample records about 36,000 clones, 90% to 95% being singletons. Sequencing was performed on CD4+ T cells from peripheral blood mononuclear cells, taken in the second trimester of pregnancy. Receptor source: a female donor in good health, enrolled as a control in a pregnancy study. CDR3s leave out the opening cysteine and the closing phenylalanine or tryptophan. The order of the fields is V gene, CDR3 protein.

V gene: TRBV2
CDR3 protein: ASSIISQGV

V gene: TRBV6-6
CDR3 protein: ASSYHGEQF

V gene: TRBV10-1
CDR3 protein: ASTRTGATEQY

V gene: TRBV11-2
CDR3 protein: ASSVQYGYT

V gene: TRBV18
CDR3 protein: ASSPMREATGELF

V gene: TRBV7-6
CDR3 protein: ASSLGLSKNTGELF

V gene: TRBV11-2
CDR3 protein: ASSLTEYQETQY

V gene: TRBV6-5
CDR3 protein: ASSYSEGRTGELF

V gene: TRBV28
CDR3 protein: ASSYAGTGAYEQY

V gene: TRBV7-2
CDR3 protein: ASSFKAGAIHEQY

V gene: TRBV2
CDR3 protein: ASSVGGGVSETQY

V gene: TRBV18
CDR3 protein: ASSPLQGEAF

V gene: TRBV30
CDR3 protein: AGRQGFYGYT

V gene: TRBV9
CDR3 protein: ASSVASGLEPLH

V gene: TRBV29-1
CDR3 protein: SVDWGLGDTQY

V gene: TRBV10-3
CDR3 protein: AISESTREPQH

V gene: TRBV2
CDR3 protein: ATQPGGYGYT

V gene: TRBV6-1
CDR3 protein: ASSGLQGIKGQPQH

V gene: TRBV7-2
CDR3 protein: ASSPSRLASNTGELF

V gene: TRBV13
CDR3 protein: ASSQGGGIRNQPQH

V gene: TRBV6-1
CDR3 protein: ASSEMIGANTGELF

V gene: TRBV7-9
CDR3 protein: ASSLNSDIRNTEAF

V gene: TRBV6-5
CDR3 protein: ASSLGQGHQPQH

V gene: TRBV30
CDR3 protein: AWRWAGDNSPLH

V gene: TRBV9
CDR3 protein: ASSLLQGGTDTQY

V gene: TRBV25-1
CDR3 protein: ASSGFYSPLH

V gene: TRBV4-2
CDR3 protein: ASSQVFPGLAGPNSYNEQF

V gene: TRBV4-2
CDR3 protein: ASSQEFRGTYEQY

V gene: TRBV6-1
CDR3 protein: ASSGTTADINEKLF

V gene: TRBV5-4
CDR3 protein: ASQYRVGETQY

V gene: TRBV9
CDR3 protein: ASSVSEGTDTQY

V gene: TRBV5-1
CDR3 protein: ASSTGTGNQPQH

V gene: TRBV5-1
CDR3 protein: ASSLISSGGKLAYNEQF

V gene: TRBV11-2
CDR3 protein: ASTSADSDNEQF

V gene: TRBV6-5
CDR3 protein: ASSPIDSLVEKLF

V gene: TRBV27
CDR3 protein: ASSQRGEKLF

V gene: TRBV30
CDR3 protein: AWATQLVNNEQF

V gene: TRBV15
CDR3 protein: APDRECYT

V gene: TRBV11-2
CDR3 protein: ASSPRGRAGELF

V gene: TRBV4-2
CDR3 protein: ASSQDRWSEQY

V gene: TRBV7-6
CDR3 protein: ASSPPPYSNQPQH

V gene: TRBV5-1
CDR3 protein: ASSVDSQDTQY

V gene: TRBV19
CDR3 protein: ASSRTSGGSSTDTQY

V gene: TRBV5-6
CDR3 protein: ASRKTGENYEQY

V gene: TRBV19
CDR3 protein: ASSADRSSYNEQF

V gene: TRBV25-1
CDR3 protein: ASRGQGYYGYT

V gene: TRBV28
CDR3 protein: ASTPGRGQY

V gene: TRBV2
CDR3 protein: ASRGGRVEKQY

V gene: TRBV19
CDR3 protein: ASSIRGGRMEQF

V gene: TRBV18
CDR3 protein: ASSPRQGSNSPLH

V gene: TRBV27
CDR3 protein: ASSFWAGRGYNEQF

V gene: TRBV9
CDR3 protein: ASSVETAYGYT

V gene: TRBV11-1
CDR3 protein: ASSLGTVSSYEQY

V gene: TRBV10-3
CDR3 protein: AIRPTSGTYNEQF

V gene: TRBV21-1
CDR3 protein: ATNLVTEH

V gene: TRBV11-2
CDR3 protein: ASSPGLAGREETQY

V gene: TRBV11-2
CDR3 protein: ASSFLTGKGTEAF